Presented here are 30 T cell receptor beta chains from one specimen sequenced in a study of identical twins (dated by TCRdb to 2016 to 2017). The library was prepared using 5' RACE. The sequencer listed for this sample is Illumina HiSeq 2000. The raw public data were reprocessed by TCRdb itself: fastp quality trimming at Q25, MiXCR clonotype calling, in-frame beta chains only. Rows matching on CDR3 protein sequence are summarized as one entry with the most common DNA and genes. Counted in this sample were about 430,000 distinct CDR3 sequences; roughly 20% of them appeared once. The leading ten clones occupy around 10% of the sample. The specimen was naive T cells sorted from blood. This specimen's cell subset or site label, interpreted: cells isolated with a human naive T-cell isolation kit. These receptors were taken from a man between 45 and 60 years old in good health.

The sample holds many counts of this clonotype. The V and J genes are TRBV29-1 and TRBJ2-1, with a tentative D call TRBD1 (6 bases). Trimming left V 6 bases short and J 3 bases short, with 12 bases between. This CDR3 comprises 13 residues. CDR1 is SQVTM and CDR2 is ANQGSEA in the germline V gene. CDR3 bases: TGCAGCGTGGCCAGACAGGACTACAATGAGCAGTTCTTC. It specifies CSVARQDYNEQFF.

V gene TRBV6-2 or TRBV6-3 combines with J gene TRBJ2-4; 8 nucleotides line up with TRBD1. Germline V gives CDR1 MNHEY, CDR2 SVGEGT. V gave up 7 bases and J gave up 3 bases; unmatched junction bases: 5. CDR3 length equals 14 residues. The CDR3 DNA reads TGTGCCAGCACCTTCGGGACAGGCAAAAACATTCAGTACTTC. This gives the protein CASTFGTGKNIQYF.

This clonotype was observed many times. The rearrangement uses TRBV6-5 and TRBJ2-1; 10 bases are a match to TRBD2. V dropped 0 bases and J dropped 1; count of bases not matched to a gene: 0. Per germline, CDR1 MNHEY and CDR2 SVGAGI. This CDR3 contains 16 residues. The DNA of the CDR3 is TGTGCCAGCAGTTACTCTAGCGGGGGGTCCTACAATGAGCAGTTCTTC. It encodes CASSYSSGGSYNEQFF.

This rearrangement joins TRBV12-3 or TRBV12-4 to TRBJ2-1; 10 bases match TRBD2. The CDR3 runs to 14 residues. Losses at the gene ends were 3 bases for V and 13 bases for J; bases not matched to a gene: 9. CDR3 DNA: TGTGCCAGCAGTTTGGTAGCGGGGGGCGGATCACAGTTCTTC. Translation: CASSLVAGGGSQFF.

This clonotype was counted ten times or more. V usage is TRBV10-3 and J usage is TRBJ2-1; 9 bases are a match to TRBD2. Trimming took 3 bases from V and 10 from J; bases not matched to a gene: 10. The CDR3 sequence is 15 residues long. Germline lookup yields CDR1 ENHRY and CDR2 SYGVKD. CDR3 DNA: TGTGCCATCAGTGACTCGCTAGCGGGGAAGAGGGAGCAGTTCTTC. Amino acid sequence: CAISDSLAGKREQFF.

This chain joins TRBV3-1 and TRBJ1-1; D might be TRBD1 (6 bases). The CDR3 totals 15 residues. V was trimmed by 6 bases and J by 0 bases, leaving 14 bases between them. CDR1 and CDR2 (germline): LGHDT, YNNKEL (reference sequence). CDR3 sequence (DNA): TGTGCCAGCAGAAAAGGACAGACTATGAACACTGAAGCTTTCTTT. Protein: CASRKGQTMNTEAFF.

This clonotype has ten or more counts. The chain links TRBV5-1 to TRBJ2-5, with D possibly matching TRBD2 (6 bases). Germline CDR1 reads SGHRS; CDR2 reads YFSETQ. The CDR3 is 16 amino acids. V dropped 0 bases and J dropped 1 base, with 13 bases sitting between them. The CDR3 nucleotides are TGCGCCAGCAGCTTGGCCACCAGGAGGGCCCAAGAGACCCAGTACTTC. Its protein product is CASSLATRRAQETQYF.

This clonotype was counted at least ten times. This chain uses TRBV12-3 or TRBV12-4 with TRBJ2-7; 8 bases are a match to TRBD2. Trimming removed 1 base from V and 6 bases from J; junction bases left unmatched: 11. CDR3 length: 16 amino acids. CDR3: CASSLDMVAGSGEQYF. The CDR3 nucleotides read TGTGCCAGCAGTTTAGACATGGTAGCGGGGTCGGGCGAGCAGTACTTC.

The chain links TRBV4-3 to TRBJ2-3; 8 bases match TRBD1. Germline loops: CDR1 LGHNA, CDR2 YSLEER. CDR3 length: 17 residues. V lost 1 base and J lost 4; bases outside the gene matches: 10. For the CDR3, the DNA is TGCGCCAGCAGCCAAGGACGGACAGGGAGGTTGGCAGATACGCAGTATTTT. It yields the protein CASSQGRTGRLADTQYF.

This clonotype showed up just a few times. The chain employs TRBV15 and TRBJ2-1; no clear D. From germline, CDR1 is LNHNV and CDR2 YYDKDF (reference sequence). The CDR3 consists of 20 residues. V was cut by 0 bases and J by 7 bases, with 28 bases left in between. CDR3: CATSRDHPRLIVLGNNEQFF. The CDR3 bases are TGTGCCACCAGCAGAGACCACCCTCGTTTGATCGTCCTCGGTAATAATGAGCAGTTCTTC.

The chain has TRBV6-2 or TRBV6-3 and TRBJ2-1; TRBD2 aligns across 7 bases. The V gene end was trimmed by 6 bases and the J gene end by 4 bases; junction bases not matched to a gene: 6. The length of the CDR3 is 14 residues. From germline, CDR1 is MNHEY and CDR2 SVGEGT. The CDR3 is CASRSGKSYNEQFF. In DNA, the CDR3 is TGTGCCAGCAGGAGCGGGAAATCTTACAATGAGCAGTTCTTC.

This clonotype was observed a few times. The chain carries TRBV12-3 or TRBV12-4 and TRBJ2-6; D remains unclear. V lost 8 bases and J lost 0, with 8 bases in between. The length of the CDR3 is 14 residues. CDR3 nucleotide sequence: TGTGCCAGCCGATTCAGCTCTGGGGCCAACGTCCTGACTTTC. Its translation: CASRFSSGANVLTF.

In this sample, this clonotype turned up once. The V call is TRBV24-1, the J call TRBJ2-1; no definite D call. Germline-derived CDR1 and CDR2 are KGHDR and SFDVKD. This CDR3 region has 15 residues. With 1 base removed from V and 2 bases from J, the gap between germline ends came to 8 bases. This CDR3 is CATSDLGQAYNEQFF. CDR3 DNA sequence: TGTGCCACCAGTGATTTAGGGCAGGCCTACAATGAGCAGTTCTTC.

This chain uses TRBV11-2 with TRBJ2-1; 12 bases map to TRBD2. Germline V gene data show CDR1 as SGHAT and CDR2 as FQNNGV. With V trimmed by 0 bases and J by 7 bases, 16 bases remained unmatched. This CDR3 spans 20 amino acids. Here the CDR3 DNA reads TGTGCCAGCAGCTTAGAGCCCCTAGCGGGAGGGCCTTCGTTTTGGAATGAGCAGTTCTTC. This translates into CASSLEPLAGGPSFWNEQFF.

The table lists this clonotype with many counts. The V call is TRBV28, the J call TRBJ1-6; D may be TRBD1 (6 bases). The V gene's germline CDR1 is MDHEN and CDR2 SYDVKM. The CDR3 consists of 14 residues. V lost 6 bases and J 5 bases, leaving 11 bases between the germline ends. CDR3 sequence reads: CASSLTGNNSPLHF. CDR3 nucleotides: TGTGCCAGCAGCCTCACAGGGAATAATTCACCCCTCCACTTT.

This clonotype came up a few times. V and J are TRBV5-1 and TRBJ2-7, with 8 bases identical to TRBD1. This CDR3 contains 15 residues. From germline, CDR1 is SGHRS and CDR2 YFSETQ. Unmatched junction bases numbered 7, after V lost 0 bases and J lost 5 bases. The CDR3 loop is CASSLAGGVFNEQYF. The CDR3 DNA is TGCGCCAGCAGCTTGGCAGGGGGCGTATTCAACGAGCAGTACTTC. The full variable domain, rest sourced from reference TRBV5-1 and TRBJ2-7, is KAGVTQTPRYLIKTRGQQVTLSCSPISGHRSVSWYQQTPGQGLQFLFEYFSETQRNKGNFPGRFSGRQFSNSRSEMNVSTLELGDSALYLCASSLAGGVFNEQYFGPGTRLTVT.

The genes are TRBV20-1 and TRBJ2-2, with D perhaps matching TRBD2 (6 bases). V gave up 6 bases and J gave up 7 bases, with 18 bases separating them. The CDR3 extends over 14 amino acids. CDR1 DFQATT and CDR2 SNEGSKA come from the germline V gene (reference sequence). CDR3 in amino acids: CSAQALANLGELFF. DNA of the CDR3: TGCAGTGCCCAGGCCCTAGCGAATCTCGGGGAGCTGTTTTTT.

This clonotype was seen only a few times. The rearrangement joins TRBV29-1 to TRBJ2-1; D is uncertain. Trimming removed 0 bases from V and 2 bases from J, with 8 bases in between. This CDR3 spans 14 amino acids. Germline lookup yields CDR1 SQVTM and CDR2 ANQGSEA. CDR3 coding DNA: TGCAGCGTTGAAGATATGAAGGCCTACAATGAGCAGTTCTTC. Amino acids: CSVEDMKAYNEQFF.

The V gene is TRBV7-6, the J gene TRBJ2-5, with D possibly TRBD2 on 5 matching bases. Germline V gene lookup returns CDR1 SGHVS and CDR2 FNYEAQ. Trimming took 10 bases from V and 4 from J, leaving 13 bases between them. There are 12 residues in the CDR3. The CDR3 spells CATAGRGETQYF. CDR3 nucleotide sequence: TGTGCCACGGCGGGCCGAGGAGAGACCCAGTACTTC. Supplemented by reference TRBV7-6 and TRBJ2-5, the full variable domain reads GAGVSQSPRYKVTKRGQDVALRCDPISGHVSLYWYRQALGQGPEFLTYFNYEAQQDKSGLPNDRFSAERPEGSISTLTIQRTEQRDSAMYRCATAGRGETQYFGPGTRLLVL.

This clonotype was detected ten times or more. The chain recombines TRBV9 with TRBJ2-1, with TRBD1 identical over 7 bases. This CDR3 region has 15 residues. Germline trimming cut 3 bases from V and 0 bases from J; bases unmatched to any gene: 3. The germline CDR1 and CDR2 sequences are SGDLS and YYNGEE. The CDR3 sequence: CASSANRGSYNEQFF. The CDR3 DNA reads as TGTGCCAGCAGCGCCAACAGGGGCTCCTACAATGAGCAGTTCTTC.

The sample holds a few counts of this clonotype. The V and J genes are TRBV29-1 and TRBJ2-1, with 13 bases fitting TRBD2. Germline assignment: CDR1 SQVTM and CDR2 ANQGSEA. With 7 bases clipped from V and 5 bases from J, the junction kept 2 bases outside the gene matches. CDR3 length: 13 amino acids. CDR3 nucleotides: TGCAGCGAGGGACTAGCGGGACACAATGAGCAGTTCTTC. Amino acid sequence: CSEGLAGHNEQFF.

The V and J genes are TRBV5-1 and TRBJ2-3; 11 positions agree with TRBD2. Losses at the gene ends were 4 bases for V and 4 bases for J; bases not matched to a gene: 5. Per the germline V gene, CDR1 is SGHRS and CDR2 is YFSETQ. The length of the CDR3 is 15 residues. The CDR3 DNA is TGCGCCAGCAGCAAACTAGCGGGGGTGCCAGATACGCAGTATTTT. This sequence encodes CASSKLAGVPDTQYF. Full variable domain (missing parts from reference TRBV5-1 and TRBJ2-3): KAGVTQTPRYLIKTRGQQVTLSCSPISGHRSVSWYQQTPGQGLQFLFEYFSETQRNKGNFPGRFSGRQFSNSRSEMNVSTLELGDSALYLCASSKLAGVPDTQYFGPGTRLTVL.

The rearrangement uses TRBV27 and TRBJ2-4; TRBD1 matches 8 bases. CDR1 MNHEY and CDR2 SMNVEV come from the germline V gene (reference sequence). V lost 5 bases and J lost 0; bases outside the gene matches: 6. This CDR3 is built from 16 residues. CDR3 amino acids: CASSDGQGLAKNIQYF. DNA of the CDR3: TGTGCCAGCAGTGACGGACAGGGTCTAGCCAAAAACATTCAGTACTTC.

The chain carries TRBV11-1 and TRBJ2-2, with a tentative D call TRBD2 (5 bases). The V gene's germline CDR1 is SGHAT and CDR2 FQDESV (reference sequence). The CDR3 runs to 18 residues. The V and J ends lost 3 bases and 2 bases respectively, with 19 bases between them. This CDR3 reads CASSFPRELAANTGELFF. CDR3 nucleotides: TGTGCCAGCAGCTTTCCTCGTGAGCTAGCTGCCAACACCGGGGAGCTGTTTTTT.

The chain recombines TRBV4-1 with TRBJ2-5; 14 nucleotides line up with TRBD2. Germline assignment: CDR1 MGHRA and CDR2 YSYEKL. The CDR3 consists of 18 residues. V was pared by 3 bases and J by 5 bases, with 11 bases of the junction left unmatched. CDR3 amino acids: CASSHRLAGGLGSETQYF. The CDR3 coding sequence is TGCGCCAGCAGCCACAGACTAGCGGGGGGGCTAGGGTCGGAGACCCAGTACTTC.

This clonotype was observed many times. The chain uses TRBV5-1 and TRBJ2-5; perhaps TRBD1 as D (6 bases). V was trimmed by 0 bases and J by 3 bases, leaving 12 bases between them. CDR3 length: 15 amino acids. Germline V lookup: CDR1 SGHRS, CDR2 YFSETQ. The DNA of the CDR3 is TGCGCCAGCAGCTTGGCCCCAACAGGGAAAGAGACCCAGTACTTC. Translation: CASSLAPTGKETQYF.

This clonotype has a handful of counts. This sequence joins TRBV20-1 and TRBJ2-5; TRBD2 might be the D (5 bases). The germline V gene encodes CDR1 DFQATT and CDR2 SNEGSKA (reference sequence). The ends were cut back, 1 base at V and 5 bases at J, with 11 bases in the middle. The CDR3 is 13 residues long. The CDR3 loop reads CSARVFQRETQYF. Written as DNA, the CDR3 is TGCAGTGCTAGAGTGTTCCAGCGGGAGACCCAGTACTTC.

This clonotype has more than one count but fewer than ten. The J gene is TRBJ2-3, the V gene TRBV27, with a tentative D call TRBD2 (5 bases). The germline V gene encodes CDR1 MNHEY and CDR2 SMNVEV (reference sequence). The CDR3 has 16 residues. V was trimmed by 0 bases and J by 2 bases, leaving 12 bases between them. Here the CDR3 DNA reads TGTGCCAGCAGTTTATCGCGGGCCCAACCCACAGATACGCAGTATTTT. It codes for CASSLSRAQPTDTQYF.

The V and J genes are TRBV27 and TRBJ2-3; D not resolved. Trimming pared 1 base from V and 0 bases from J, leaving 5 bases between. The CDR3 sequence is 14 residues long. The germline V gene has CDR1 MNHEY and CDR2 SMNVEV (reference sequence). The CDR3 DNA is TGTGCCAGCAGTTTATTGGACAGCACAGATACGCAGTATTTT. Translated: CASSLLDSTDTQYF.

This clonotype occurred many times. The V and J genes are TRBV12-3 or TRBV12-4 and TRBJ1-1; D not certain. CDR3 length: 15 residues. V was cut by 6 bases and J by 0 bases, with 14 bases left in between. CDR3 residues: CASRATTNMNTEAFF. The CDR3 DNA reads TGTGCCAGCAGGGCTACGACAAATATGAACACTGAAGCTTTCTTT.